The rows below give T cell receptor delta chains drawn from one sample of a study of Vδ1+ human thymocytes. TCRdb called clones anew from the multiplex PCR reads with CATT. This sample carries roughly 55,000 delta-chain clones, about 15% of them seen once, and the ten largest clones take approximately 0.54%. The sequenced sample consisted of Vdelta1+ gamma-delta thymocytes from the thymus. Source of these receptors: a boy younger than two who had congenital heart surgery. Both conserved end residues are trimmed from each CDR3. Fields, in order: J gene, V gene, D gene, CDR3 protein. The D gene is left open where the match is weak.

TRDJ1	TRDV1	TRDD2	ALGVKLAFLHDWGLVPEGKLI
TRDJ1	TRDV1	NA	ALGELGPQVPDYTDKLI
TRDJ1	TRDV1	TRDD3	ALGDLLPFSLGDTLLYTDKLI
TRDJ1	TRDV1	TRDD3	ALGESGGDKTDKLI
TRDJ1	TRAV29/DV5	TRDD3	AASPSYGLGDTLKLI
TRDJ1	TRDV1	TRDD3	ALGELGIRLDWGLDGKLI
TRDJ1	TRDV1	NA	ALGVNPTPKGGYTDKLI
TRDJ1	TRDV1	TRDD3	ALGASLGDTPFCGTDKLI
TRDJ1	TRDV1	TRDD3	ALGELKRIDWGHPRGLI
TRDJ1	TRDV2	TRDD3	ACDTVLGDTITDKLI
TRDJ1	TRDV1	TRDD3	ALGRRPLLGDTLYYTDKLI
TRDJ1	TRDV1	NA	ALGAFLRSIPQYTDKLI
TRDJ1	TRDV1	TRDD3	ALGAAFPLSLGDINDKLI
TRDJ1	TRDV1	NA	ALGEFPLFLGHWVYTDKLI
TRDJ1	TRDV1	TRDD3	ALGRHSLPHRTGGFSDKLI
TRDJ1	TRDV1	NA	ALGDLTKWDPSYTDKLI
TRDJ1	TRDV1	TRDD3	ALGEWFLVGGIPYTDKLI
TRDJ1	TRDV1	TRDD3	ALASSPSPGDTRGADKLI
TRDJ1	TRDV1	NA	ALGERGAGGLPYTDKLI
TRDJ1	TRDV3	TRDD3	AFYVLRLLGDTADKLI
TRDJ1	TRDV1	TRDD3	ALGEPSVLGETYTDKLI
TRDJ1	TRDV1	TRDD3	ALGEAPHTGGWDTDKLI
TRDJ1	TRDV1	NA	ALGEHSLPYTDKLI
TRDJ1	TRDV1	TRDD2	ALGANFPTAAGLLDKLI
TRDJ1	TRDV1	NA	ALGEPPHPWYSPEWYTDKLI
TRDJ1	TRDV1	TRDD2	ALGEGPSYPADTFCYTDKLI
TRDJ1	TRDV1	TRDD3	ALGERDRNWGRYHTDKLI
TRDJ1	TRDV1	TRDD3	ALGEAWGMPDPDKLI
TRDJ1	TRDV1	TRDD3	ALRFLYWGTTTYTDKLI
TRDJ1	TRDV1	TRDD3	ALGERILGDTFPITTDKLI
TRDJ1	TRDV1	NA	ALGEEDSTSILGWYGLI
TRDJ1	TRDV1	NA	ALGELSVWGWSDKLI
TRDJ1	TRDV1	NA	ALGEDPVPNGGKLI
TRDJ1	TRAV29/DV5	NA	SVLLCSKETFPRGIAYTDKLI
TRDJ1	TRDV1	NA	ALGELFGPSLHYTDKLI
TRDJ1	TRDV1	TRDD2	ALGEGSGRHSYFPTTDKLI
TRDJ1	TRDV1	TRDD3	ALGDPPSYWLGDTGEADKLI
TRDJ2	TRDV1	NA	ALGELDLKRAGGINRALTAQLF
TRDJ1	TRDV1	NA	ALGIYRGFGPDKLI
TRDJ1	TRDV1	NA	ALGEKIFPTDKLI